Listed below are T cell receptor beta chains from one sample, sequenced in a study of PD-1 blockade in classical Hodgkin lymphoma. Repertoires were generated with immunoSEQ multiplex PCR, while TCRdb's copy carries only in-frame clones and drops some. The sample includes 20,000 to 25,000 clones, 60% to 85% of them seen just once. The sample was peripheral blood mononuclear cells (PBMCs), taken before the second cycle of nivolumab. These receptors originate from a human donor with classical Hodgkin lymphoma. Both conserved end residues are part of each CDR3. D genes are given only for firm matches. Size is stated for part of the rows, as once, few or many counts, or as a class when the clone is expanded.

j_call d_call v_call clone_size cdr3_aa cdr3_nt
TRBJ2-3 - TRBV7-2 medium-sized CASSSTGNTDTQYF TGTGCCAGCAGCAGTACGGGGAACACAGATACGCAGTATTTT
TRBJ2-2 TRBD2 TRBV25-1 - CASTTSGFTGELFF TGTGCCAGCACAACTAGCGGGTTCACCGGGGAGCTGTTTTTT
TRBJ2-1 TRBD2 TRBV7-2 - CASSSPGLAQSEQFF TGTGCCAGCAGTTCACCGGGACTAGCTCAATCTGAGCAGTTCTTC
TRBJ2-5 - TRBV10-1 - CASSESISREETQYF TGCGCCAGCAGTGAGTCGATCTCTCGGGAAGAGACCCAGTACTTC
TRBJ2-1 - TRBV5-4 - CASSSYIDEQFF TGTGCCAGCAGCTCGTATATCGATGAGCAGTTCTTC
TRBJ1-4 TRBD1 TRBV18 - CASSLRSGTANEKLFF TGTGCCAGCTCACTCCGTTCCGGGACAGCGAATGAAAAACTGTTTTTT
TRBJ2-3 TRBD2 TRBV5-1 - CAAGREGDTQYF TGCGCCGCCGGACGGGAGGGAGATACGCAGTATTTT
TRBJ2-4 - TRBV28 - CASTPPGQLAKNIQYF TGTGCCAGCACCCCCCCGGGACAACTAGCCAAAAACATTCAGTACTTC
TRBJ2-1 - TRBV30 - CAWSAKDNEQFF TGTGCCTGGAGTGCAAAAGACAATGAGCAGTTCTTC
TRBJ2-6 - TRBV5-4 - CASSIHGANVLTF TGTGCCAGCAGCATACATGGGGCCAACGTCCTGACTTTC
TRBJ2-1 TRBD1 TRBV28 once CASSFPTGAYNEQFF TGTGCCAGCAGTTTCCCGACAGGGGCGTACAATGAGCAGTTCTTC
TRBJ2-2 - TRBV19 - CASSFWVVGELFF TGTGCCAGTAGTTTCTGGGTGGTCGGGGAGCTGTTTTTT
TRBJ2-2 TRBD1 TRBV28 - CASGTPGQISTGELFF TGTGCCAGCGGGACACCGGGACAGATAAGCACCGGGGAGCTGTTTTTT
TRBJ2-1 - TRBV27 medium-sized CASSSTDGTNYNEQFF TGTGCCAGCAGTTCCACAGACGGGACAAATTACAATGAGCAGTTCTTC
TRBJ1-1 TRBD1 TRBV5-1 - CASSLGKTGTEAFF TGCGCCAGCAGCTTGGGGAAGACAGGGACTGAAGCTTTCTTT
TRBJ1-4 - TRBV7-6 - CASSLGFRSGVEKLFF TGTGCCAGCAGCTTAGGCTTTCGGTCAGGGGTTGAAAAACTGTTTTTT
TRBJ2-6 TRBD1 TRBV19 - CASSINRGHFSGANVLTF TGTGCCAGTAGTATTAACAGGGGTCACTTCTCTGGGGCCAACGTCCTGACTTTC
TRBJ1-5 TRBD1 TRBV6-5 - CASSRDRVSNQPQHF TGTGCCAGCAGTCGGGACAGGGTGAGCAATCAGCCCCAGCATTTT
TRBJ2-7 TRBD2 TRBV5-6 - CASSLGERRLAGAEQYF TGTGCCAGCAGCTTGGGAGAGAGACGACTAGCGGGAGCTGAGCAGTACTTC
TRBJ2-1 TRBD2 TRBV12-5 - CASGRTSGIGDNEQFF TGTGCTAGTGGACGGACTAGCGGGATAGGGGACAATGAGCAGTTCTTC
TRBJ2-7 TRBD1 TRBV19 - CASQLRTGQREQYF TGTGCCAGCCAACTGAGGACAGGGCAGCGGGAGCAGTACTTC
TRBJ2-5 - TRBV19 - CASSTPGGPQETQYF TGTGCCAGTAGTACCCCTGGGGGGCCCCAAGAGACCCAGTACTTC
TRBJ1-3 - TRBV28 - CASSLRNTIYF TGTGCCAGCAGTTTAAGAAACACCATATATTTT
TRBJ1-1 - TRBV19 - CASSIDRDTEAFF TGTGCCAGTAGTATAGACAGGGACACTGAAGCTTTCTTT
TRBJ1-1 - TRBV6-1 - CASRLGWGTEAFF TGTGCCAGCAGGTTAGGTTGGGGCACTGAAGCTTTCTTT
TRBJ1-2 - TRBV11-2 - CASSLVEALTYGYTF TGTGCCAGCAGCTTAGTAGAGGCCCTCACTTATGGCTACACCTTC
TRBJ2-1 TRBD2 TRBV6-6 - CASSVAGPQFF TGTGCCAGCAGCGTAGCGGGACCACAGTTCTTC
TRBJ1-1 - TRBV7-2 - CASTPTSIAFF TGTGCCAGCACCCCGACTTCAATTGCTTTCTTT
TRBJ2-5 TRBD1 TRBV6-1 once CASSGAPRGPETQYF TGTGCCAGCAGTGGGGCGCCCAGGGGGCCGGAGACCCAGTACTTC
TRBJ2-5 - TRBV2 - CASNQQGWETQYF TGTGCCAGCAACCAACAGGGTTGGGAGACCCAGTACTTC
TRBJ1-4 - TRBV2 once CASSQGYTATNEKLFF TGTGCCAGCAGCCAAGGGTATACTGCAACTAATGAAAAACTGTTTTTT
TRBJ1-1 TRBD1 TRBV30 - CAQGGQGGTEAFF TGTGCCCAGGGCGGACAGGGAGGAACTGAAGCTTTCTTT
TRBJ2-3 - TRBV7-2 - CASSLALWDTQYF TGTGCCAGCAGCTTAGCGTTGTGGGATACGCAGTATTTT
TRBJ1-3 - TRBV9 - CASSVAGTGNTIYF TGTGCCAGCAGCGTAGCAGGAACTGGAAACACCATATATTTT
TRBJ2-2 TRBD2 TRBV5-4 - CASSRTSAGELFF TGTGCCAGCAGCCGTACTAGCGCCGGGGAGCTGTTTTTT
TRBJ2-7 - TRBV5-1 - CASSLAPIYEQYF TGCGCCAGCAGCTTGGCTCCCATCTACGAGCAGTACTTC
TRBJ2-5 - TRBV28 once CASKKGVWVGIMETQYF TGTGCCAGCAAAAAAGGGGTCTGGGTGGGTATTATGGAGACCCAGTACTTC
TRBJ1-2 TRBD1 TRBV19 - CASTIQGAQVYGYTF TGTGCCAGTACCATACAGGGGGCGCAGGTCTATGGCTACACCTTC
TRBJ2-5 - TRBV7-2 - CASSLNQGRETQYF TGTGCCAGCAGCCTCAACCAGGGGAGAGAGACCCAGTACTTC
TRBJ2-7 - TRBV6-6 - CASSRDRLSYEQYF TGTGCCAGCAGCCGAGACAGACTCTCCTACGAGCAGTACTTC
TRBJ2-3 - TRBV25-1 - CASSEGADRRTDTQYF TGTGCCAGCAGTGAAGGGGCAGACAGACGGACAGATACGCAGTATTTT
TRBJ2-3 TRBD2 TRBV7-9 - CASSRTSGLAGGDTQYF TGTGCCAGCAGCCGAACCTCCGGACTAGCGGGAGGAGATACGCAGTATTTT
TRBJ2-1 - TRBV6-1 once CASSSGVPMGEQFF TGTGCCAGCAGCTCCGGGGTCCCTATGGGCGAGCAGTTCTTC
TRBJ2-7 - TRBV7-7 - CASSRYPSSAGFSYEQYF TGTGCTAGCAGCCGGTATCCTTCGTCCGCAGGCTTCTCCTACGAGCAGTACTTC
TRBJ2-2 - TRBV4-1 - CASSQATSYTGELFF TGCGCCAGCAGCCAAGCGACTTCTTACACCGGGGAGCTGTTTTTT
TRBJ1-5 TRBD1 TRBV10-3 - CAISGQGHQPQHF TGTGCCATCAGTGGACAGGGTCATCAGCCCCAGCATTTT
TRBJ2-2 TRBD1 TRBV29-1 - CSVGTSGTGLTGELFF TGCAGCGTGGGGACCTCCGGGACAGGGCTAACCGGGGAGCTGTTTTTT
TRBJ2-7 TRBD2 TRBV19 - CASSMLAGLDEQYF TGTGCCAGTAGTATGTTAGCGGGATTGGACGAGCAGTACTTC
TRBJ2-1 TRBD2 TRBV6-6 - CASSTQLAGAEDEQFF TGTGCCAGCAGCACCCAACTAGCGGGGGCGGAGGATGAGCAGTTCTTC
TRBJ2-4 - TRBV18 - CASSPTSTVTKNIQYF TGTGCCAGCTCACCAACCTCGACAGTTACCAAAAACATTCAGTACTTC
TRBJ2-1 - TRBV7-9 - CASSPPGLVSGNEQFF TGTGCCAGCAGCCCCCCGGGTCTAGTTTCCGGCAATGAGCAGTTCTTC
TRBJ2-7 - TRBV7-8 - CASSTEVGSYEQYF TGTGCCAGCAGCACAGAAGTCGGCTCCTACGAGCAGTACTTC
TRBJ1-1 - TRBV5-6 - CASSLRHTQNTEAFF TGTGCCAGCAGCTTGCGGCACACACAGAACACTGAAGCTTTCTTT
TRBJ1-1 - TRBV11-2 - CASSRAGTANTEAFF TGTGCCAGCAGCCGAGCCGGGACGGCGAACACTGAAGCTTTCTTT
TRBJ2-1 - TRBV5-4 - CASSLAAGLGYNEQFF TGTGCCAGCAGCTTGGCCGCGGGCCTTGGATACAATGAGCAGTTCTTC
TRBJ1-1 - TRBV30 few CAWSATGFRMNTEAFF TGTGCCTGGAGTGCAACAGGGTTCCGGATGAACACTGAAGCTTTCTTT
TRBJ1-3 - TRBV6-1 - CASSEGVSSSGNTIYF TGTGCCAGCAGTGAAGGGGTTTCGAGCTCTGGAAACACCATATATTTT